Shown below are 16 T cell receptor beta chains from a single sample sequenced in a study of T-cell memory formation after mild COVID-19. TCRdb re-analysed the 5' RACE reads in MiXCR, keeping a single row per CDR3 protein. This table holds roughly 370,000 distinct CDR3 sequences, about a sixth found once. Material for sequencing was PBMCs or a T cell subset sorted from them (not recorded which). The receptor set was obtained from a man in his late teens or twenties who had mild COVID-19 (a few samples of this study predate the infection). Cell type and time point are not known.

In DNA form, the CDR3 reads TGTGCCACCAGTGGGGGGGGCGCAGGCAAAAACATTCAGTACTTC. This encodes CATSGGGAGKNIQYF. The chain carries TRBV24-1 and TRBJ2-4; a weak D match, TRBD2 (7 bases). V was clipped by 5 bases and J by 3 bases, with 13 bases between them. The germline V gene has CDR1 KGHDR and CDR2 SFDVKD. The CDR3 extends over 15 amino acids.

CDR3 sequence: CSARGYKGYGYTF. The CDR3 bases are TGCAGTGCTAGGGGATATAAGGGCTATGGCTACACCTTC. The genes are TRBV20-1 and TRBJ1-2; D not resolved. CDR1 and CDR2 (germline): DFQATT, SNEGSKA (reference sequence). The CDR3 totals 13 residues. V lost 3 bases and J 4 bases, leaving 12 bases between the germline ends.

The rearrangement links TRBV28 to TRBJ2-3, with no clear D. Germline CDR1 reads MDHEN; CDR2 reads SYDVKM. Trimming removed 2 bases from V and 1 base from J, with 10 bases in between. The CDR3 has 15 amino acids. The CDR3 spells CASSLGQVGTDTQYF. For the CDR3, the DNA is TGTGCCAGCAGTTTAGGGCAGGTGGGCACAGATACGCAGTATTTT.

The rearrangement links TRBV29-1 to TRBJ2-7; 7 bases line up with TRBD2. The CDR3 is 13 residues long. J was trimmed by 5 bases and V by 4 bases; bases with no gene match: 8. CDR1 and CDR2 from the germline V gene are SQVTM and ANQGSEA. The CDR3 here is CSVGQTSFNEQYV. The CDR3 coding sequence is TGCAGCGTTGGACAGACTAGCTTCAACGAGCAGTACGTC.

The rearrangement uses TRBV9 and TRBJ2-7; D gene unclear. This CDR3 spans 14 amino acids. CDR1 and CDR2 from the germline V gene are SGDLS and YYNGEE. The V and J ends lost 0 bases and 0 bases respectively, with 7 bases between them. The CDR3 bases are TGTGCCAGCAGCGTAGATGGTCCCTCCTACGAGCAGTACTTC. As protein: CASSVDGPSYEQYF.

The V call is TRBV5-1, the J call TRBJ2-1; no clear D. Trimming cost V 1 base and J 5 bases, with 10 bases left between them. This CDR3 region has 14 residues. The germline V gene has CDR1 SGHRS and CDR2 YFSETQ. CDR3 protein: CASSLRHRNNEQFF. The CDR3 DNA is TGCGCCAGCAGCTTGAGGCACCGCAACAATGAGCAGTTCTTC.

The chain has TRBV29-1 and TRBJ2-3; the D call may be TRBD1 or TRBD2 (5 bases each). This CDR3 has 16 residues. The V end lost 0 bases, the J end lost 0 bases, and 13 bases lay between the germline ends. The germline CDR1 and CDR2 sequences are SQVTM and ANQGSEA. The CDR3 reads CSVEDKGRASTDTQYF. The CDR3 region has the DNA TGCAGCGTTGAAGATAAGGGACGCGCTAGCACAGATACGCAGTATTTT.

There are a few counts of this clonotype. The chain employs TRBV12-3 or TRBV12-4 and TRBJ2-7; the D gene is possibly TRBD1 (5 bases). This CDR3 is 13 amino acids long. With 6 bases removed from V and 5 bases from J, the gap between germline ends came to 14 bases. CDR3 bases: TGTGCCAGCAGATTAAGGGGTCACAACGAGCAGTACTTC. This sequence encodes CASRLRGHNEQYF.

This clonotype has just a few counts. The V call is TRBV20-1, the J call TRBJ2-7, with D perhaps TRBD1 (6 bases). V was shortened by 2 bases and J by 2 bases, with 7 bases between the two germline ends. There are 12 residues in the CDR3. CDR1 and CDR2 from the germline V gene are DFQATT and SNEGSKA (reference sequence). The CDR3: CSARRTAYEQYF. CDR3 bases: TGCAGTGCTAGACGGACAGCCTACGAGCAGTACTTC.

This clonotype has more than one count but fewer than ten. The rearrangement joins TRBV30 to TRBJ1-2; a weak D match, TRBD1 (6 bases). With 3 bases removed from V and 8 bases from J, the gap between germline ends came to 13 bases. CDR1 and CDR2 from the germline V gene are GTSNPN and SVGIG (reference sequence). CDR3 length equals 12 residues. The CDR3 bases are TGTGCCTGGAGCTGGGGGGGGCCGGGCTACACCTTC. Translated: CAWSWGGPGYTF.

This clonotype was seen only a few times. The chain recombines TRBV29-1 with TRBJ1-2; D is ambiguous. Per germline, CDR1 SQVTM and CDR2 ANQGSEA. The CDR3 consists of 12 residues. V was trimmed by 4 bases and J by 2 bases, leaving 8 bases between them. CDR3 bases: TGCAGCGTTGGGTTGGGGAACTATGGCTACACCTTC. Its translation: CSVGLGNYGYTF.

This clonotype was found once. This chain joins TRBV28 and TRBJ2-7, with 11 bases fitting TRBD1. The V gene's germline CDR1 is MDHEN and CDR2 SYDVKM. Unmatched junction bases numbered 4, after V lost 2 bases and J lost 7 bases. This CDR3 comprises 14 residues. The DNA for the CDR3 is TGTGCCAGCAGTTTAACCGGGACAGGGGGAGAGCAGTACGTC. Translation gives CASSLTGTGGEQYV.

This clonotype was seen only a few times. For the CDR3, the DNA is TGCGCCAGCAGCCCCCTCCAGGGGAACACTGAAGCTTTCTTT. This encodes CASSPLQGNTEAFF. The chain carries TRBV5-1 and TRBJ1-1, with a tentative D call TRBD1 (5 bases). In germline, CDR1 is SGHRS, CDR2 YFSETQ. There are 14 residues in the CDR3. The ends were cut back, 4 bases at V and 1 base at J, with 11 bases in the middle.

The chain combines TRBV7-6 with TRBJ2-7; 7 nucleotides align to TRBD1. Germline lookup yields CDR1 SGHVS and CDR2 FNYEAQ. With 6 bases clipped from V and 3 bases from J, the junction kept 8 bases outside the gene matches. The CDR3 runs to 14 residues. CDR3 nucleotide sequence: TGTGCCAGCAGTCCCGGGACAGAGTTCTACGAGCAGTACTTC. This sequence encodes CASSPGTEFYEQYF.

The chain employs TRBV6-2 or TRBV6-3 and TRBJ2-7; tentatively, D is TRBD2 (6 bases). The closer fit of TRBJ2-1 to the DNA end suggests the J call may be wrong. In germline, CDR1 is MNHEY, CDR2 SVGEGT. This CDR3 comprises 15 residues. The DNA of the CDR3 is TGTGCCAGCAGGGTGGGACTTCCTTATTACAATGAGCAGTTCTTC. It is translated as CASRVGLPYYNEQFF.

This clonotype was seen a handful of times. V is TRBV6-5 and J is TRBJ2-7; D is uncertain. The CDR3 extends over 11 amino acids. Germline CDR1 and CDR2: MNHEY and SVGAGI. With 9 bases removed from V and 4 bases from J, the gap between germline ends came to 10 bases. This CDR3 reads CASFESYEQYV. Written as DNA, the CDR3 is TGTGCCAGTTTCGAATCTTACGAGCAGTACGTC.